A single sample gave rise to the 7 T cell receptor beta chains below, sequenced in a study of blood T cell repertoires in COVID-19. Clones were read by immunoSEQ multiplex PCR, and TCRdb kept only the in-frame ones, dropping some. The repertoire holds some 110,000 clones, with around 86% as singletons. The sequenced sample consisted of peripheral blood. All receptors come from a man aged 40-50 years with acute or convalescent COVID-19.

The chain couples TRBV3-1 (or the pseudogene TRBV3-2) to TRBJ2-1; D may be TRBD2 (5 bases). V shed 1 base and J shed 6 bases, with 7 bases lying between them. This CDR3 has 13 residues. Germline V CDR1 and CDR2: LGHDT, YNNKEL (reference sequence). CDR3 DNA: TGTGCCAGCAGCCAAGTGGCGGGCAATGAGCAGTTCTTC. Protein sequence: CASSQVAGNEQFF.

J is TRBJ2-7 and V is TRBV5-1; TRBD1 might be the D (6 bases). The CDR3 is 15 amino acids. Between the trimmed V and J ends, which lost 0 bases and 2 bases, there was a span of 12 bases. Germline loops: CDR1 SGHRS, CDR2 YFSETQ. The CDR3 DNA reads TGCGCCAGCAGCTTGGGGACAGACCCCCCCTACGAGCAGTACTTC. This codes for CASSLGTDPPYEQYF.

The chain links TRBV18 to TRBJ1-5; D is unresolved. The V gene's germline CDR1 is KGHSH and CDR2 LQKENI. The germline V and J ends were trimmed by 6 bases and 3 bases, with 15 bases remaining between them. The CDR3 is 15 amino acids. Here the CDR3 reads CASSLLELNNQPQHF. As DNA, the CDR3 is TGTGCCAGCTCCCTCCTAGAGCTAAACAATCAGCCCCAGCATTTT. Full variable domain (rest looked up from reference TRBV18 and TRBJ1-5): NAGVMQNPRHLVRRRGQEARLRCSPMKGHSHVYWYRQLPEEGLKFMVYLQKENIIDESGMPKERFSAEFPKEGPSILRIQQVVRGDSAAYFCASSLLELNNQPQHFGDGTRLSIL.

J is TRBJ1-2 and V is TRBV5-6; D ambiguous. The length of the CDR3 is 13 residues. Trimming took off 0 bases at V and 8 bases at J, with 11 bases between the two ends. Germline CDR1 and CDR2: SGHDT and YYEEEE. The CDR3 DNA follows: TGTGCCAGCAGCTTGGTGGCCGGGATAGGCTACACCTTC. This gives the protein CASSLVAGIGYTF. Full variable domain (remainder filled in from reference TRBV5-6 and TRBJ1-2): DAGVTQSPTHLIKTRGQQVTLRCSPKSGHDTVSWYQQALGQGPQFIFQYYEEEERQRGNFPDRFSGHQFPNYSSELNVNALLLGDSALYLCASSLVAGIGYTFGSGTRLTVV.

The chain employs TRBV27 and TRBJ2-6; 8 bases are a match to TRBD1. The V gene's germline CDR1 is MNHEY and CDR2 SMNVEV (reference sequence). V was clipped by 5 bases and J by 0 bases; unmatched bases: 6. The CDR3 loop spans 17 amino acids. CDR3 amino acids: CASSLWTGSSGANVLTF. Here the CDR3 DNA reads TGTGCCAGCAGTCTCTGGACAGGGAGCTCTGGGGCCAACGTCCTGACTTTC. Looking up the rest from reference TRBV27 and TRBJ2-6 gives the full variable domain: EAQVTQNPRYLITVTGKKLTVTCSQNMNHEYMSWYRQDPGLGLRQIYYSMNVEVTDKGDVPEGYKVSRKEKRNFPLILESPSPNQTSLYFCASSLWTGSSGANVLTFGAGSRLTVL.

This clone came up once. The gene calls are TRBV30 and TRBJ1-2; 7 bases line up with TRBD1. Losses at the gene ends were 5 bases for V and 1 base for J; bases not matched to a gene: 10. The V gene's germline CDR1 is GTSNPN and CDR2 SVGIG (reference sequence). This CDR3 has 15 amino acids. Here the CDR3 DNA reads TGTGCCTGGGAACGACAGGGTTGGGGTAACTATGGCTACACCTTC. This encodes CAWERQGWGNYGYTF. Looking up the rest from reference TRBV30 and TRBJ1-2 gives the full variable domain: SQTIHQWPATLVQPVGSPLSLECTVEGTSNPNLYWYRQAAGRGLQLLFYSVGIGQISSEVPQNLSASRPQDRQFILSSKKLLLSDSGFYLCAWERQGWGNYGYTFGSGTRLTVV.

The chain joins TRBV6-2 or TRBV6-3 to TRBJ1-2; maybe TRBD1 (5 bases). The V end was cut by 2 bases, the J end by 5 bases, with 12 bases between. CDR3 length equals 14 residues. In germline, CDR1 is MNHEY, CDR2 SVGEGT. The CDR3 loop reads CASSYLGHSYGYTF. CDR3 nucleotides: TGTGCCAGCAGTTACCTCGGACACAGTTATGGCTACACCTTC.